The entry below gives a single T cell receptor beta chain sequence along with its context. No antigen is known for it. Its ends do not fully match the called genes, so a read error is possible. This sample is drawn from a study of immune cell composition in non-small cell lung cancer. Generated by immunoSEQ multiplex PCR, the TCRdb table keeps only in-frame clones and is missing some. The sample consists of 9,000 to 10,000 clones, 65% to 80% of them appearing once. CDR1 is WSHSY and CDR2 is SAAADI in the germline V gene. CDR3 size: 14 residues. Overall study results and limits: Tumour TCR-beta clonality was not significantly tied to smoking pack-years.

The sample comprised lung tumor tissue. This clonotype was obtained from a human donor with non-small cell lung cancer. The chain employs TRBV10-2 and TRBJ2-7; 7 nucleotides line up with TRBD1. CDR3 in DNA: TGCGCCAGCACTGAGCTGGGACAGACCTACGAGCAGTACTTC. Translated: CASTELGQTYEQYF.